The T cell receptor (beta chain) described here comes from a study of CD8 T cells in ankylosing spondylitis. A few counts support this clonotype. The antigen remains unidentified. Overall study findings and caveats: A motif of 7 to 9 highly homologous TCR beta variants was seen as apparently characteristic of ankylosing spondylitis blood. Previously reported in reactive arthritis synovial fluid and blood were some of the motif variants. In peripheral blood, disease-linked CD8+ clones occurred at relatively low frequencies.

Making the TCR beta libraries involved quantitative 5'-RACE with molecular barcodes. TCRdb re-analysed the 5' RACE reads in MiXCR, keeping a single row per CDR3 protein. The sample contains about 220,000 distinct CDR3 sequences, approximately 16% of which appear only once. This sequence originates from a male donor with ankylosing spondylitis. Sequenced: blood, either unsorted or a sorted T cell fraction (not recorded which).

CDR3 loop: CASSNPGLAPYEQYF. As DNA, the CDR3 is TGTGCCAGCAGTAACCCGGGACTAGCGCCTTACGAGCAGTACTTC. The chain links TRBV6-5 to TRBJ2-7, with 10 nucleotides matching TRBD2. Unmatched junction bases numbered 8, after V lost 5 bases and J lost 4 bases. The CDR3 loop spans 15 amino acids. In germline, CDR1 is MNHEY, CDR2 SVGAGI.